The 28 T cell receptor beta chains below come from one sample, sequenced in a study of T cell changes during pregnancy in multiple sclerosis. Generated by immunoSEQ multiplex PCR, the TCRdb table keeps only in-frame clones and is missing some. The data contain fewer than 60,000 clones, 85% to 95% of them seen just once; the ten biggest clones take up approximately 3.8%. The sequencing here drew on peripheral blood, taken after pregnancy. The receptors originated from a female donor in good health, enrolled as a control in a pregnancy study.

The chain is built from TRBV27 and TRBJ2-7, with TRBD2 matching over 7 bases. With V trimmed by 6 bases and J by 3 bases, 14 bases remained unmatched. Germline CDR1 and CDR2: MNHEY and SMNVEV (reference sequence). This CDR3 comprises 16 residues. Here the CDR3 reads CASRKSGAGYLYEQYF. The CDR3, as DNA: TGTGCCAGCAGGAAGAGCGGGGCGGGGTACCTCTACGAGCAGTACTTC.

Here the CDR3 DNA reads TGTGCCAGCATCGCGGGGGGGAACACCGGGGAGCTGTTTTTT. Its protein product is CASIAGGNTGELFF. This chain uses TRBV2 with TRBJ2-2; 8 bases line up with TRBD2. J lost 1 base, V lost 7 bases, and 2 bases had no gene match. The CDR3 covers 14 residues. Looked up from germline, CDR1 is SNHLY and CDR2 is FYNNEI. Complete variable domain (other parts from reference TRBV2 and TRBJ2-2): EPEVTQTPSHQVTQMGQEVILRCVPISNHLYFYWYRQILGQKVEFLVSFYNNEISEKSEIFDDQFSVERPDGSNFTLKIRSTKLEDSAMYFCASIAGGNTGELFFGEGSRLTVL.

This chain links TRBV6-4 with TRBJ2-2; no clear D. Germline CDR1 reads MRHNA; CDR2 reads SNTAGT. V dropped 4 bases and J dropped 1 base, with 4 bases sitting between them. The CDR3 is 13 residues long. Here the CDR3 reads CASSAGNTGELFF. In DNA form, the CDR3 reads TGTGCCAGCAGTGCAGGGAACACCGGGGAGCTGTTTTTT.

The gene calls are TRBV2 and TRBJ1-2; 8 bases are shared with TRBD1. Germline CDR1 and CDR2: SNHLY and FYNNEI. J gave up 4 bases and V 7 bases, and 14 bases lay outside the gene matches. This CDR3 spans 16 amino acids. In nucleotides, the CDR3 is TGTGCCAGCACGGACAGGGAAGGATGGGAAGGCTATGGCTACACCTTC. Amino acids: CASTDREGWEGYGYTF.

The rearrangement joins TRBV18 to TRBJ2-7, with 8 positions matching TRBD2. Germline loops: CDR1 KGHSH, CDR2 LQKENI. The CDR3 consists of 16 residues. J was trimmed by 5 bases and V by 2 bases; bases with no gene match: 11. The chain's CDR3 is CASSPNFSGTGDEQYF. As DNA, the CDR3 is TGTGCCAGCTCACCAAACTTTAGCGGGACCGGCGACGAGCAGTACTTC.

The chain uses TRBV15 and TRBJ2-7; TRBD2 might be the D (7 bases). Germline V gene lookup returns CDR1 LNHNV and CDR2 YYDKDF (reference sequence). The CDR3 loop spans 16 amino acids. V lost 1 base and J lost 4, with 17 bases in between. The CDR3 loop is CATSRGDEGEGYEQYF. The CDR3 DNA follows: TGTGCCACCAGCAGAGGGGACGAGGGGGAGGGGTACGAGCAGTACTTC.

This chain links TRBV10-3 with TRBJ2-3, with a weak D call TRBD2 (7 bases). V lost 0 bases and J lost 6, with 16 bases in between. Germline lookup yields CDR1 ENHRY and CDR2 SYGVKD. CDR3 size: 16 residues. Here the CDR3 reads CAISESRRGGTDTQYF. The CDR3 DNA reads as TGTGCCATCAGTGAGTCTAGGAGGGGGGGTACCGATACGCAGTATTTT.

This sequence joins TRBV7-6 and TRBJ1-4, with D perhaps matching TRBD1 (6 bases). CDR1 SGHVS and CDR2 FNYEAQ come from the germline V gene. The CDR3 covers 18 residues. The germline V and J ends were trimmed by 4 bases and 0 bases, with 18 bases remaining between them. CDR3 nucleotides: TGTGCCAGCAGCTCCCTCTCCCCACGGACAGCAACTAATGAAAAACTGTTTTTT. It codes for CASSSLSPRTATNEKLFF.

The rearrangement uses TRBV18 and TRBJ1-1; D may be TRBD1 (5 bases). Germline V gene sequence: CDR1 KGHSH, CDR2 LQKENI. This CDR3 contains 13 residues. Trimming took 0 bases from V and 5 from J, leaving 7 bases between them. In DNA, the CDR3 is TGTGCCAGCTCACCACCCTCAGGGACTGAAGCTTTCTTT. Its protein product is CASSPPSGTEAFF.

The chain's CDR3 is CASSLTTGGADEQYF. DNA of the CDR3: TGTGCCAGCAGTTTAACGACGGGAGGAGCAGACGAGCAGTACTTC. This chain links TRBV28 with TRBJ2-7; 7 positions agree with TRBD2. With 2 bases clipped from V and 5 bases from J, the junction kept 9 bases outside the gene matches. The CDR3 loop spans 15 amino acids. Per germline, CDR1 MDHEN and CDR2 SYDVKM.

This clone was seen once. CDR3 residues: CASSSRQAPDTQYF. CDR3 bases: TGTGCCAGCAGTTCTCGACAGGCGCCAGATACGCAGTATTTT. The chain has TRBV2 and TRBJ2-3; D is possibly TRBD1 (6 bases). Germline assignment: CDR1 SNHLY and CDR2 FYNNEI. The V and J ends lost 5 bases and 4 bases respectively, with 13 bases between them. The CDR3 covers 14 residues.

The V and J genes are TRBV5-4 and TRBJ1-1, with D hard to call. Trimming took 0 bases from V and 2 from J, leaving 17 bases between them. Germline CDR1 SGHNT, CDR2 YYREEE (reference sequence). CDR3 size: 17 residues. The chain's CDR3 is CASSLGLNLALNTEAFF. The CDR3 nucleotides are TGTGCCAGCAGCTTGGGACTGAATCTGGCCTTAAACACTGAAGCTTTCTTT.

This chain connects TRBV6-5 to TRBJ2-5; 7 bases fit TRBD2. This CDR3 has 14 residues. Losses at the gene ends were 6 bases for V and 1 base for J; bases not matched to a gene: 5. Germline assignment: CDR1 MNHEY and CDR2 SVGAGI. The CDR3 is CASSGAGSQETQYF. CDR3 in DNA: TGTGCCAGCAGCGGAGCGGGAAGCCAAGAGACCCAGTACTTC.

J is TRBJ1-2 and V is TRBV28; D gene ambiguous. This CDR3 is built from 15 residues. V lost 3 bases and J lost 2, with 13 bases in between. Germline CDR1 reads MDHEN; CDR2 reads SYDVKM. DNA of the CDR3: TGTGCCAGCAGTTTTGGTTACAGAATCAACTATGGCTACACCTTC. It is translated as CASSFGYRINYGYTF.

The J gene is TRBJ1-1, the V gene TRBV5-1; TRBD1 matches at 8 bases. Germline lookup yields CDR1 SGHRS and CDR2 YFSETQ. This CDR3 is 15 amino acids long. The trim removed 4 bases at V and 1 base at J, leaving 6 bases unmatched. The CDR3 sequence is CASSLPGGRNTEAFF. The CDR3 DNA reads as TGCGCCAGCAGCCTCCCAGGGGGCAGGAACACTGAAGCTTTCTTT. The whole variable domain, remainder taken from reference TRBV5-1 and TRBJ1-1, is KAGVTQTPRYLIKTRGQQVTLSCSPISGHRSVSWYQQTPGQGLQFLFEYFSETQRNKGNFPGRFSGRQFSNSRSEMNVSTLELGDSALYLCASSLPGGRNTEAFFGQGTRLTVV.

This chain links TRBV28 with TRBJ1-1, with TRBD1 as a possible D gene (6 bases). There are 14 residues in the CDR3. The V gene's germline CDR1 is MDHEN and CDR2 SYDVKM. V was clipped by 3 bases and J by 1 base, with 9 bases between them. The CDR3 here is CASSFAGANTEAFF. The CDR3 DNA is TGTGCCAGCAGTTTCGCGGGGGCGAACACTGAAGCTTTCTTT. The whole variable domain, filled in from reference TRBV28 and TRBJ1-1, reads DVKVTQSSRYLVKRTGEKVFLECVQDMDHENMFWYRQDPGLGLRLIYFSYDVKMKEKGDIPEGYSVSREKKERFSLILESASTNQTSMYLCASSFAGANTEAFFGQGTRLTVV.

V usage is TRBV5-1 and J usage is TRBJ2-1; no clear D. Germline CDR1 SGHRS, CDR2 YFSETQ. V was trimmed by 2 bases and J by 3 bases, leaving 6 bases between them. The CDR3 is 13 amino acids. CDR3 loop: CASSLAIYNEQFF. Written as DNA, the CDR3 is TGCGCCAGCAGCTTAGCGATCTACAATGAGCAGTTCTTC.

In nucleotides, the CDR3 is TGTGCCAGCAGTGACTCCAGCGGGAGCCACAATGAGCAGTTCTTC. As protein: CASSDSSGSHNEQFF. V usage is TRBV6-4 and J usage is TRBJ2-1; 8 positions agree with TRBD2. V was pared by 0 bases and J by 5 bases, with 3 bases of the junction left unmatched. Germline V gene data show CDR1 as MRHNA and CDR2 as SNTAGT. This CDR3 spans 15 amino acids.

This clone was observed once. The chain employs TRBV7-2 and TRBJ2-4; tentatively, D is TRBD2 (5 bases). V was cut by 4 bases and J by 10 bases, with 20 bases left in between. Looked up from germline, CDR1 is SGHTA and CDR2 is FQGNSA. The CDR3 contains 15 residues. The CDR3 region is CASSSDEGAPRIQYF. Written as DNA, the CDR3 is TGTGCCAGCAGCTCAGACGAGGGAGCCCCAAGGATTCAGTACTTC.

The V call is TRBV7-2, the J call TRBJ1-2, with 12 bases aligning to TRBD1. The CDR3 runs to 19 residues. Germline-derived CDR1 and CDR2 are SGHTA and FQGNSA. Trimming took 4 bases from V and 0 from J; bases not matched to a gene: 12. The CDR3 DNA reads TGTGCCAGCAGCTCCAGATCCGGGACAGGGGGCGAAGCTAACTATGGCTACACCTTC. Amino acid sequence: CASSSRSGTGGEANYGYTF.

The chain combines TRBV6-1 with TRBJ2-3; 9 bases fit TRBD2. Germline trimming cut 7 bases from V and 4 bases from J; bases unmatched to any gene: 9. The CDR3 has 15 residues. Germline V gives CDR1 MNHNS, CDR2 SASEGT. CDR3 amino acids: CASTSGGGAADTQYF. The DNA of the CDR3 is TGTGCCAGCACCTCCGGCGGGGGGGCCGCAGATACGCAGTATTTT.

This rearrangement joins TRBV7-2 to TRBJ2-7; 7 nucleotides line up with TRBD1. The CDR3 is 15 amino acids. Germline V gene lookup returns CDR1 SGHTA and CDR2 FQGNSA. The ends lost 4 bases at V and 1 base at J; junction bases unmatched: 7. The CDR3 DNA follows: TGTGCCAGCAGCTCCACCCGGGACAGATCCTACGAGCAGTACTTC. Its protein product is CASSSTRDRSYEQYF.

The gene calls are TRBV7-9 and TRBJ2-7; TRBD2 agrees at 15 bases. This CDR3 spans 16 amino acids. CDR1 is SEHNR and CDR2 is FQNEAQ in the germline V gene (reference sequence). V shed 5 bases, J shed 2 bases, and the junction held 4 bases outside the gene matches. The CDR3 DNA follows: TGTGCCAGCAGCCCCGGACTAGCGGGGGGGCCCTACGAGCAGTACTTC. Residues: CASSPGLAGGPYEQYF.

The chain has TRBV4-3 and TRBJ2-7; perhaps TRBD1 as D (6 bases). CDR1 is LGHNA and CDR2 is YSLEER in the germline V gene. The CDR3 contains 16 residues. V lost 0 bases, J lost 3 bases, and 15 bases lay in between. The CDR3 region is CASSQEVEGEFYEQYF. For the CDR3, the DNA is TGCGCCAGCAGCCAAGAGGTCGAGGGGGAATTCTACGAGCAGTACTTC.

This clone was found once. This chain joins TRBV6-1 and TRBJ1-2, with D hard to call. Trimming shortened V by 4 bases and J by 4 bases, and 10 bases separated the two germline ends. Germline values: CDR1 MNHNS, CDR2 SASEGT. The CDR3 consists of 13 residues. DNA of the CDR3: TGTGCCAGCAGTGTACCCACTGGCTATGGCTACACCTTC. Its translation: CASSVPTGYGYTF.

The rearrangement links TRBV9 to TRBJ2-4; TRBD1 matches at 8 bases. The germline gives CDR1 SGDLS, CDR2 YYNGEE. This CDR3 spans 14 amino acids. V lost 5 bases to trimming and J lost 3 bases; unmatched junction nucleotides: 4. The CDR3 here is CASSQGADKNIQYF. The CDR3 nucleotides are TGTGCCAGCAGTCAGGGGGCGGACAAAAACATTCAGTACTTC.

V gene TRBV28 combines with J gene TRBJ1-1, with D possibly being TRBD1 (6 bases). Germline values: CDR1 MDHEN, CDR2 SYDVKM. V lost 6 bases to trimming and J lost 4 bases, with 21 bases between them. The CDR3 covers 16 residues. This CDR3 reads CASSSGGRGTGTEAFF. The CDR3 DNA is TGTGCCAGCAGCTCCGGGGGGAGGGGGACTGGCACTGAAGCTTTCTTT.

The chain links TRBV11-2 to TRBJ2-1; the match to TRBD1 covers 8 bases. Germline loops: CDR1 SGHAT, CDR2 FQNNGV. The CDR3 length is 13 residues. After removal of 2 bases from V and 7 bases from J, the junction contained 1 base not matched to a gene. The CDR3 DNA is TGTGCCAGCAGCTTAAGGACAGGGAATGAGCAGTTCTTC. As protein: CASSLRTGNEQFF.